The text below deals with one TCR beta chain. Its antigen is unknown. The data originate from a study of CXCR3-negative and CXCR3-positive naive CD8 T cells (dated by TCRdb to between 2018 and 2021). The study in broad terms: In total, around 140 million TRB reads were obtained, corresponding to roughly 1.5 +/- 0.3 million reads per library. Diversity and physicochemical repertoire analyses were performed on 11 donors pooled from two independent experiments. Naive subsets from roughly 5 donors and memory cells from 3 donors were included in the TRBV-TRBJ cluster analysis.

Each CD8+ T cell subset was flow-sorted in triplicate, with fewer than 350,000 cells per subset placed directly into RLT lysis buffer. Using standard density gradient centrifugation, peripheral blood mononuclear cells were isolated from buffy coats. An RNeasy Mini Kit was used to extract total RNA from the sorted cells. TCRdb names NextSeq 550 as the instrument used. The Human TCR Profiling Kit (MiLaboratory) was used to make UMI-labeled 5' RACE TRB cDNA libraries. The full amount of extracted RNA was used for cDNA synthesis, and the full amount of resulting cDNA was used for PCR amplification. Libraries were prepared in parallel using an identical number of PCR cycles. For the original study's pipeline: With a minimum of two reads required per UMI, MIGEC and MiXCR pulled out about 52,000 +/- 9,100 unique UMI-labeled TRB cDNA molecules from each library. An average of roughly 40,000 +/- 10,000 functional in-frame TRB CDR3 nucleotide clonotypes without stop codons was found per library. After each sample was downsampled to 5000 UMI-labeled TRB molecules, VDJtools was used to calculate diversity metrics such as normalized Shannon-Wiener and Chao1. Clonotype-size-weighted physicochemical properties of the central five CDR3 residues (interaction energy, strength, volume and Kidera factor 4) were computed in VDJtools. TCRdb reprocessed the reads and provides one entry for every CDR3 protein sequence; no DNA is given. TCRdb's processing, not the authors', yielded these V and J calls. The sample's records list over 20,000 distinct CDR3 sequences. The ten largest clones add up to about a fifth of the sample.

What the work shows at the level of the full study, not this receptor alone: Because surface CD5, which is linked to self-reactivity in mice, was comparable between the naive subsets, TCR interaction strength was also inferred from TRB CDR3 physicochemical properties. Because CXCR3 expression was partially decreased after cryopreservation, freshly isolated PBMCs were used for most assays. Naive CXCR3-negative and CXCR3-positive cells from the same donor showed similar TRBV-TRBJ usage, whereas memory cells showed distinct patterns. Comparably high repertoire diversity was found in both naive subsets, whereas much lower repertoire diversity was found in memory CD8+ T cells.

This clonotype was sampled from a human donor in good health. Some clones in this sample may be carry-over from other donors' samples. The sequencing sample was made of memory CD8+ T cells from blood. Interpreted using the paper, the cell subset or site label stands for: conventional CD8+ memory T cells (TMEM), sorted as controls.

The CDR3 protein is CASSPLEGVKQFF. The rearranged segments are TRBV7-9 and TRBJ2-1; the TCRdb D gene call, TRBD2, has no DNA to confirm it. From the cysteine through the phenylalanine, the CDR3 covers 13 amino acids. DNA is not on record. Based on the germline V gene (reference sequence), the CDR1 and CDR2 sequences are SEHNR and FQNEAQ.